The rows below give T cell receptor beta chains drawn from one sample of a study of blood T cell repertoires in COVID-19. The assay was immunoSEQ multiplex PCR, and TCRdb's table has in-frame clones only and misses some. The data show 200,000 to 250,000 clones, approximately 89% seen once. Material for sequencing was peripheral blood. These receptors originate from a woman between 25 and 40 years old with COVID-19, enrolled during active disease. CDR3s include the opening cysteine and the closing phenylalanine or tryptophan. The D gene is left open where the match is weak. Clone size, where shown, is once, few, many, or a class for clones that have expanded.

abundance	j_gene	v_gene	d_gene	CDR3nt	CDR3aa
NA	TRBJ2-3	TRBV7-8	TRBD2	TGTGCCAGCAGCTGGGGGACTAGCCGAAGCACAGATACGCAGTATTTT	CASSWGTSRSTDTQYF
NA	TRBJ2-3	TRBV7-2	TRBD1	TGTGCCAGCAGCTTAGCTAGGGGGCAGGGCCGATTCGGCACAGATACGCAGTATTTT	CASSLARGQGRFGTDTQYF
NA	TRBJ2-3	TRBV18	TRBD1	TGTGCCAGCTCAATCCGGGACAGGGGAACAGATACGCAGTATTTT	CASSIRDRGTDTQYF
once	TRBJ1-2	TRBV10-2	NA	TGCGCCAGCAGCCGAGACAGTTATGGCTACACCTTC	CASSRDSYGYTF
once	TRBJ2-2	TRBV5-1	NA	TGCGCCAGCAGCTTTAGGGTAGGGACACCGAACACCGGGGAGCTGTTTTTT	CASSFRVGTPNTGELFF
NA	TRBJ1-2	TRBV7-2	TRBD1	TGTGCCAGCAGCTTAGGTGGGACAGGGATCTTCTATGGCTACACCTTC	CASSLGGTGIFYGYTF
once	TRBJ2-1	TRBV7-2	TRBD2	TGTGCCAGCAGCTTAGTGGCTAGCGGGAGTAATGAGCAGTTCTTC	CASSLVASGSNEQFF
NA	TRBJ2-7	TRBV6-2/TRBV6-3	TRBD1	TGTGCCAGCAGTTACGGGACAGGACCCTACGAGCAGTACTTC	CASSYGTGPYEQYF
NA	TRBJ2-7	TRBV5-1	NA	TGCGCCAGCAGTAGGTGGCAGAGGACAGACGAGCAGTACTTC	CASSRWQRTDEQYF
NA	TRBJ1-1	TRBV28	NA	TGTGCCAGCAGTTTTCGGTTGCGGACTGAAGCTTTCTTT	CASSFRLRTEAFF
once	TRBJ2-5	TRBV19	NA	TGTGCCAGTAGTATACCGAGGGAGACCCAGTACTTC	CASSIPRETQYF
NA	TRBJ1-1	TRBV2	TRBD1	TGTGCCAGCAGGGCCACAGGGGCGAACACTGAAGCTTTCTTT	CASRATGANTEAFF